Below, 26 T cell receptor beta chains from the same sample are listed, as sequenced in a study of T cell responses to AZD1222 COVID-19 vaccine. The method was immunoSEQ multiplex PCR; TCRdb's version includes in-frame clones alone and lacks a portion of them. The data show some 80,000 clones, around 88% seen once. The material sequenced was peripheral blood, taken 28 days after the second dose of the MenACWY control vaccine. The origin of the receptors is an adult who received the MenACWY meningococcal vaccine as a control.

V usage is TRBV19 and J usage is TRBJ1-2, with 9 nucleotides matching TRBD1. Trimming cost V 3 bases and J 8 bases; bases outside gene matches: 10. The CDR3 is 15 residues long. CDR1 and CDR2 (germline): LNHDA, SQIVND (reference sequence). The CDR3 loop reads CASSMAGQGLGGYTF. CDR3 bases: TGTGCCAGTAGTATGGCGGGACAGGGACTTGGAGGCTACACCTTC.

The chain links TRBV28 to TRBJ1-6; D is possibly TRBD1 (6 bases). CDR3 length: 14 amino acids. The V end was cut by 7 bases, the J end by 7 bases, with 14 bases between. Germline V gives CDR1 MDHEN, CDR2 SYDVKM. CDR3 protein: CASTTTGRNSPLHF. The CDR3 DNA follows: TGTGCCAGCACAACGACAGGACGAAATTCACCCCTCCACTTT.

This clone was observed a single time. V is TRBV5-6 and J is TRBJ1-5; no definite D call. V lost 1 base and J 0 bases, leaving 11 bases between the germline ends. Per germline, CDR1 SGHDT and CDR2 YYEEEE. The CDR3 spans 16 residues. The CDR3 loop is CASSLKASYSNQPQHF. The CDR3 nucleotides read TGTGCCAGCAGCTTGAAAGCTAGCTATAGCAATCAGCCCCAGCATTTT. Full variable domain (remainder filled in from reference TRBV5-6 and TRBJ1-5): DAGVTQSPTHLIKTRGQQVTLRCSPKSGHDTVSWYQQALGQGPQFIFQYYEEEERQRGNFPDRFSGHQFPNYSSELNVNALLLGDSALYLCASSLKASYSNQPQHFGDGTRLSIL.

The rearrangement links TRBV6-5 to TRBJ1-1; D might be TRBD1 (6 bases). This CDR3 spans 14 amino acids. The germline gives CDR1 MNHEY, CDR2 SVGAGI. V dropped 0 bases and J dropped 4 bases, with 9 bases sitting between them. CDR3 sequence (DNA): TGTGCCAGCAGTTACTCACAGGGCGGCACTGAAGCTTTCTTT. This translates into CASSYSQGGTEAFF.

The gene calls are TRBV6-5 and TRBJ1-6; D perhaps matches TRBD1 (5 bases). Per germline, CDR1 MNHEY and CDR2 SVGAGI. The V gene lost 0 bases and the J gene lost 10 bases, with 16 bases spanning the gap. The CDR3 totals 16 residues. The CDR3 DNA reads TGTGCCAGCAGTTACTCGAGACAACAGGTAGACTCACCCCTCCACTTT. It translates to CASSYSRQQVDSPLHF.

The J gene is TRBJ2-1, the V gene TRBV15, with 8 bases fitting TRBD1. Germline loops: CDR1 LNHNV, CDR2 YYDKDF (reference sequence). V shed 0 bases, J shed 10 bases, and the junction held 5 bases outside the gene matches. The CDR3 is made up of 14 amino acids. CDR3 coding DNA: TGTGCCACCAGCAGAGATACAGGGGGGTGGGAGCAGTTCTTC. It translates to CATSRDTGGWEQFF.

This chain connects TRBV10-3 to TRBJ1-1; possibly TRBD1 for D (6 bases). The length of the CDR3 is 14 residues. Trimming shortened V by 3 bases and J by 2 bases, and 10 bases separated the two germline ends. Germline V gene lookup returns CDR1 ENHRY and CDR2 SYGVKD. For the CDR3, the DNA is TGTGCCATCAGTGATGGGGGGGCAAACACTGAAGCTTTCTTT. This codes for CAISDGGANTEAFF.

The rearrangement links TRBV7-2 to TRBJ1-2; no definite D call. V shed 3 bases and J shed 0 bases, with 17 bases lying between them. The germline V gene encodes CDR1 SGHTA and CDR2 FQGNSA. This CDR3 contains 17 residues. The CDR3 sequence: CASSFAPSFSANYGYTF. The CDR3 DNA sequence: TGTGCCAGCAGCTTTGCCCCCTCTTTTTCGGCTAACTATGGCTACACCTTC.

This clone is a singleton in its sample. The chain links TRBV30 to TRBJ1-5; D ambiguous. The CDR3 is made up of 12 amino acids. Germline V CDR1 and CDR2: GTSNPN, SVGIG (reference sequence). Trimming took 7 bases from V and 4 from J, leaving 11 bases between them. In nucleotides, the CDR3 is TGTGCCTCTGGACGGAGGAATCAGCCCCAGCATTTT. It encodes CASGRRNQPQHF.

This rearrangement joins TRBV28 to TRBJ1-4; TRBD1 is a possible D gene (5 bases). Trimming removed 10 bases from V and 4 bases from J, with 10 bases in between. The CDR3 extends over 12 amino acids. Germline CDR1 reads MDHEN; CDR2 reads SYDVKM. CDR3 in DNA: TGTGCCACCAGACAGCGTAATGAAAAACTGTTTTTT. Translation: CATRQRNEKLFF.

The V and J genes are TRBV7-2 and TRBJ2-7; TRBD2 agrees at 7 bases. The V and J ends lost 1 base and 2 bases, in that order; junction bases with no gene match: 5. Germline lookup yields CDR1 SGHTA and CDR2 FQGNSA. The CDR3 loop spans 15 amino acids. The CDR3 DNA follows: TGTGCCAGCAGCTTAGTCGGGGGGACTACCTACGAGCAGTACTTC. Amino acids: CASSLVGGTTYEQYF.

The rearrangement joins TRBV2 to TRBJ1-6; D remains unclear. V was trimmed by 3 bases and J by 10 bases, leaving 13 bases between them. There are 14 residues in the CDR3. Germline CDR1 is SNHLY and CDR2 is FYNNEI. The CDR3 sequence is CASSDRERKSPLHF. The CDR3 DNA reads TGTGCCAGCAGTGATAGGGAAAGGAAATCACCCCTCCACTTT. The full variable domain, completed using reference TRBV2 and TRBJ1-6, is EPEVTQTPSHQVTQMGQEVILRCVPISNHLYFYWYRQILGQKVEFLVSFYNNEISEKSEIFDDQFSVERPDGSNFTLKIRSTKLEDSAMYFCASSDRERKSPLHFGNGTRLTVT.

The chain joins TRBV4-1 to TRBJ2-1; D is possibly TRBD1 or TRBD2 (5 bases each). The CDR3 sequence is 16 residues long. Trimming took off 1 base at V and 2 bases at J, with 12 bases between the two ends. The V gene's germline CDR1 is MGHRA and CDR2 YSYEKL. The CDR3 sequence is CASSQGARGTYNEQFF. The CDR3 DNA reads TGCGCCAGCAGCCAAGGGGCGAGGGGCACCTACAATGAGCAGTTCTTC.

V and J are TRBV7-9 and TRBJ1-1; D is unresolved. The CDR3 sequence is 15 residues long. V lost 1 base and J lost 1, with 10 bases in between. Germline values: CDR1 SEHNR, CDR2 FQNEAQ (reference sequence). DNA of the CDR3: TGTGCCAGCAGCTTAGGGAGCTATCAGAACACTGAAGCTTTCTTT. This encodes CASSLGSYQNTEAFF.

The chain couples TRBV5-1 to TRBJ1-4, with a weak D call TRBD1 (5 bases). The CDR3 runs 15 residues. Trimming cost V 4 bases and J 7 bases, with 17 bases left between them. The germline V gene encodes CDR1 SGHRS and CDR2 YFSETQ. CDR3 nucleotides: TGCGCCAGCAGCCCGACCGTCCAGGGAGGTGAAAAACTGTTTTTT. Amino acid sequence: CASSPTVQGGEKLFF.

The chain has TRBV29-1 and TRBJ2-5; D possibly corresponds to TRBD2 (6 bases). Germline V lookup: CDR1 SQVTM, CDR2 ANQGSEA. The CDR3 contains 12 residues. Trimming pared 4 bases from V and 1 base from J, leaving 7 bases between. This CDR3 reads CSVGGVQETQYF. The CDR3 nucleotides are TGCAGCGTTGGGGGGGTCCAAGAGACCCAGTACTTC.

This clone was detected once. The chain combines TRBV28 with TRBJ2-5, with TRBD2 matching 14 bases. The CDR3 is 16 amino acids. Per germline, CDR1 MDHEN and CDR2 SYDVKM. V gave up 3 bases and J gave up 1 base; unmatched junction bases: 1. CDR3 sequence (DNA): TGTGCCAGCAGTTTGACTAGCGGGGGGGGCCAAGAGACCCAGTACTTC. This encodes CASSLTSGGGQETQYF.

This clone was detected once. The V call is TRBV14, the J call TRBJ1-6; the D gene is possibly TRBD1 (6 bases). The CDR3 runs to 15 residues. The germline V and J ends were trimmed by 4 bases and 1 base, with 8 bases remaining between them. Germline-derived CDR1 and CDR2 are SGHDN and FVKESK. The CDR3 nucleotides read TGTGCCAGCAGCCTCAGGGGTTCCTATAATTCACCCCTCCACTTT. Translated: CASSLRGSYNSPLHF.

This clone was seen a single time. This chain's CDR3 is CASSVLRQARRGGYTF. CDR3 bases: TGTGCCAGCAGCGTACTGAGGCAGGCCCGTCGGGGGGGCTACACCTTC. This sequence joins TRBV9 and TRBJ1-2, with D possibly matching TRBD1 (5 bases). The CDR3 consists of 16 residues. V was shortened by 1 base and J by 8 bases, with 21 bases between the two germline ends. Germline V CDR1 and CDR2: SGDLS, YYNGEE. Complete variable domain (other parts from reference TRBV9 and TRBJ1-2): DSGVTQTPKHLITATGQRVTLRCSPRSGDLSVYWYQQSLDQGLQFLIQYYNGEERAKGNILERFSAQQFPDLHSELNLSSLELGDSALYFCASSVLRQARRGGYTFGSGTRLTVV.

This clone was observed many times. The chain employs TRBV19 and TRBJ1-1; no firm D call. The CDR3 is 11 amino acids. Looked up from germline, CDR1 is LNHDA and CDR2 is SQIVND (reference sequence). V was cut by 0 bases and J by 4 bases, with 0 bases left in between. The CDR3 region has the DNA TGTGCCAGTAGTATAGACACTGAAGCTTTCTTT. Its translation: CASSIDTEAFF.

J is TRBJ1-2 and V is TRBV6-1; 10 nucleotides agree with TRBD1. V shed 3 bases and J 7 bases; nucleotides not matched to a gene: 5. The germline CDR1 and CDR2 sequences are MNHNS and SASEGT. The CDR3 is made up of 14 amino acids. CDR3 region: CASSEGQGTRGYTF. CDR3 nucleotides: TGTGCCAGCAGTGAGGGACAGGGGACTCGTGGCTACACCTTC.

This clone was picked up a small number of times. CDR3 sequence: CASSPTLGAYGYTF. Here the CDR3 DNA reads TGTGCCAGCAGTCCTACCCTAGGTGCCTATGGCTACACCTTC. The chain is built from TRBV28 and TRBJ1-2; D unclear. Germline CDR1 is MDHEN and CDR2 is SYDVKM. V lost 5 bases, J lost 4 bases, and 14 bases lay in between. There are 14 residues in the CDR3.

CDR3 loop: CASSLVASGETQYF. In DNA form, the CDR3 reads TGCGCCAGCAGCTTGGTGGCCAGTGGGGAGACCCAGTACTTC. The chain combines TRBV5-1 with TRBJ2-5, with D uncertain. The V gene lost 0 bases and the J gene lost 5 bases, with 11 bases spanning the gap. CDR1 is SGHRS and CDR2 is YFSETQ in the germline V gene. The CDR3 has 14 residues. Together with reference TRBV5-1 and TRBJ2-5, the CDR3 gives the full variable domain: KAGVTQTPRYLIKTRGQQVTLSCSPISGHRSVSWYQQTPGQGLQFLFEYFSETQRNKGNFPGRFSGRQFSNSRSEMNVSTLELGDSALYLCASSLVASGETQYFGPGTRLLVL.

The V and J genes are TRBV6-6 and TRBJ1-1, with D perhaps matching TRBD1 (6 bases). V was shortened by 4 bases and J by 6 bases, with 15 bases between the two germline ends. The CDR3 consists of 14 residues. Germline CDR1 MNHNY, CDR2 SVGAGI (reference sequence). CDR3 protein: CASSFPDSTSEAFF. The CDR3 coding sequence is TGTGCCAGCAGTTTCCCGGACAGTACTTCTGAAGCTTTCTTT.

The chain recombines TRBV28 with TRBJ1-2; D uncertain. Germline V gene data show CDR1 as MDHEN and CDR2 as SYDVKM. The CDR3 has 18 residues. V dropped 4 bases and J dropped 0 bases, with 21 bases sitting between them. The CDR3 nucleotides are TGTGCCAGCAGTTCTATCCCCCCAAAGGGTGGTGCTAACTATGGCTACACCTTC. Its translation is CASSSIPPKGGANYGYTF.

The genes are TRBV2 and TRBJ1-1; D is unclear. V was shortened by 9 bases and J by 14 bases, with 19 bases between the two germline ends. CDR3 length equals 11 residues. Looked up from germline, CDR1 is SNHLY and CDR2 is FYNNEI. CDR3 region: CASRISENIFF. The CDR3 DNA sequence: TGTGCCAGTCGCATTTCGGAGAATATCTTCTTT.